The 5 T cell receptor beta chains reported below all come from one sample, sequenced in a study of PD-1 blockade in classical Hodgkin lymphoma. The protocol was immunoSEQ multiplex PCR, while the TCRdb copy is restricted to in-frame clones and leaves out a portion. The repertoire includes about 90,000 clones, 90% of them detected once, and around 3% sits in the top ten. The time point is: cycle 4 day 1 (C4D1), after less than 7 weeks of nivolumab. Each patient's relapse followed autologous stem cell transplantation, and brentuximab vedotin exposure varied. This sample comprised peripheral blood mononuclear cells (PBMCs), obtained before the fourth cycle of nivolumab. The receptors were sampled from a human donor with classical Hodgkin lymphoma.

This chain links TRBV4-1 with TRBJ2-2; maybe TRBD2 (6 bases). Trimming left V 0 bases short and J 0 bases short, with 14 bases between. CDR3 size: 18 residues. Germline V gene sequence: CDR1 MGHRA, CDR2 YSYEKL. DNA of the CDR3: TGCGCCAGCAGCCAAGACTTATTAGCGGAAGCGAACACCGGGGAGCTGTTTTTT. It yields the protein CASSQDLLAEANTGELFF.

This chain joins TRBV19 and TRBJ1-6; 9 nucleotides match TRBD1. The germline CDR1 and CDR2 sequences are LNHDA and SQIVND (reference sequence). Trimming at V came to 6 bases and at J to 5 bases, leaving 5 bases not matched to a gene. The CDR3 has 15 residues. CDR3 DNA: TGTGCCAGTAGCAGACGACAGGGGGATAATTCACCCCTCCACTTT. This gives the protein CASSRRQGDNSPLHF.

The chain joins TRBV11-3 to TRBJ2-5; 12 bases match TRBD1. The CDR3 sequence is 15 residues long. The germline CDR1 and CDR2 sequences are SGHNT and YENEEA. Trimming took 5 bases from V and 5 from J; bases not matched to a gene: 6. In DNA, the CDR3 is TGTGCCAGCAGCCCGGGACAGGGGGCTTTCGAGACCCAGTACTTC. This codes for CASSPGQGAFETQYF.

This clone was seen a single time. This chain joins TRBV5-6 and TRBJ2-7, with D possibly TRBD1 on 5 matching bases. Trimming removed 4 bases from V and 6 bases from J, with 14 bases in between. This CDR3 spans 13 amino acids. CDR1 is SGHDT, CDR2 YYEEEE, per germline. CDR3 DNA: TGTGCCAGCAGCCCCGGAACAGGTCGCGAGCAGTACTTC. Protein sequence: CASSPGTGREQYF.

The chain links TRBV28 to TRBJ1-5; D is ambiguous. Trimming took off 6 bases at V and 2 bases at J, with 14 bases between the two ends. The CDR3 spans 15 residues. CDR1 is MDHEN, CDR2 SYDVKM, per germline. The CDR3 coding sequence is TGTGCCAGCAGCTCCCGGGCCCCCGGCAATCAGCCCCAGCATTTT. Translation gives CASSSRAPGNQPQHF.